Shown below are 26 T cell receptor beta chains from a single sample sequenced in a study of radiotherapy plus CTLA-4 blockade in lung cancer (dated by TCRdb to the late 2010s). Preparation of the library involved the immunoSEQ multiplex PCR assay. Sourced from immuneACCESS, this table was stored by TCRdb with only in-frame sequences that have V and J called. A share of the clones is absent; for the studies checked, an unresolved V gene accounts for under half, and the remainder has no known explanation. Within this sample are roughly 73,000 clones, with roughly 84% of them counted one time only. The ten largest clonotypes hold around 40% of the sample. Source: peripheral blood, taken from a patient treated with radiotherapy plus ipilimumab. These receptors were taken from a human donor with non-small cell lung cancer that progressed on radiotherapy plus ipilimumab.

CDR3 sequence (DNA): TGCGCCAGCAGCAGGGGACTAGCGGGAACAGATACGCAGTATTTT. Encoded protein: CASSRGLAGTDTQYF. This chain uses TRBV5-1 with TRBJ2-3; 13 positions match TRBD2. V trimming: 4 bases; J trimming: 3 bases; junction bases outside the gene matches: 2. The CDR3 runs 15 residues. Germline-derived CDR1 and CDR2 are SGHRS and YFSETQ. Variable domain in full (rest from reference TRBV5-1 and TRBJ2-3): KAGVTQTPRYLIKTRGQQVTLSCSPISGHRSVSWYQQTPGQGLQFLFEYFSETQRNKGNFPGRFSGRQFSNSRSEMNVSTLELGDSALYLCASSRGLAGTDTQYFGPGTRLTVL.

There are a few counts of this clone. The chain carries TRBV19 and TRBJ2-7; 8 bases fit TRBD2. Germline V gene lookup returns CDR1 LNHDA and CDR2 SQIVND (reference sequence). Losses at the gene ends were 4 bases for V and 1 base for J; bases not matched to a gene: 3. This CDR3 has 14 amino acids. The chain's CDR3 is CASSTTSESYEQYF. The CDR3 nucleotides read TGTGCCAGTAGTACGACTAGCGAGTCCTACGAGCAGTACTTC.

V usage is TRBV9 and J usage is TRBJ1-1, with unresolved D. The CDR3 runs to 13 residues. Germline CDR1 SGDLS, CDR2 YYNGEE. With 0 bases removed from V and 0 bases from J, the gap between germline ends came to 3 bases. CDR3: CASSVAMNTEAFF. In DNA, the CDR3 is TGTGCCAGCAGCGTAGCAATGAACACTGAAGCTTTCTTT.

V gene TRBV5-1 combines with J gene TRBJ1-1; TRBD1 might be the D (5 bases). V dropped 0 bases and J dropped 1 base, with 7 bases sitting between them. Germline CDR1 SGHRS, CDR2 YFSETQ. The CDR3 is 14 residues long. CDR3 DNA sequence: TGCGCCAGCAGCTTGGAGGGGAAGAACACTGAAGCTTTCTTT. It translates to CASSLEGKNTEAFF.

The chain joins TRBV30 to TRBJ2-4, with 7 bases fitting TRBD2. With V trimmed by 2 bases and J by 2 bases, 18 bases remained unmatched. The CDR3 loop spans 19 amino acids. Per germline, CDR1 GTSNPN and CDR2 SVGIG (reference sequence). In DNA, the CDR3 is TGTGCCTGGAGTCGCCCCGGACTAGTGGGCGGTAAGACCAAAAACATTCAGTACTTC. Translation: CAWSRPGLVGGKTKNIQYF.

The chain is built from TRBV9 and TRBJ2-5, with unresolved D. Trimming left V 4 bases short and J 0 bases short, with 13 bases between. The CDR3 extends over 15 amino acids. From germline, CDR1 is SGDLS and CDR2 YYNGEE. The CDR3 here is CASSPTSRYQETQYF. Written as DNA, the CDR3 is TGTGCCAGCAGCCCGACCAGTCGATACCAAGAGACCCAGTACTTC.

This sequence joins TRBV6-4 and TRBJ2-2; D may be TRBD1 (6 bases). CDR1 is MRHNA and CDR2 is SNTAGT in the germline V gene. This CDR3 is 14 amino acids long. Trimming cost V 1 base and J 7 bases, with 10 bases left between them. CDR3 nucleotides: TGTGCCAGCAGTGACTTAACGACAGGCGGGGAGCTGTTTTTT. Its protein is CASSDLTTGGELFF.

The V gene is TRBV6-5, the J gene TRBJ2-7; D remains unclear. CDR1 and CDR2 (germline): MNHEY, SVGAGI. The CDR3 runs 14 residues. V lost 2 bases, J lost 6 bases, and 14 bases lay in between. The DNA for the CDR3 is TGTGCCAGCAGTTACGGCGGTGCTAATTCCGAGCAGTACGTC. Its protein product is CASSYGGANSEQYV.

The chain recombines TRBV28 with TRBJ1-5; no firm D call. The V end lost 5 bases, the J end lost 7 bases, and 12 bases lay between the germline ends. This CDR3 has 13 amino acids. CDR1 and CDR2 from the germline V gene are MDHEN and SYDVKM. CDR3 sequence (DNA): TGTGCCAGCAGTCTTTTGGGCGCGCAGCCCCAGCATTTT. Its translation is CASSLLGAQPQHF.

This clone was seen only once. The chain recombines TRBV27 with TRBJ2-1, with D uncertain. The CDR3 runs 13 residues. The V gene's germline CDR1 is MNHEY and CDR2 SMNVEV (reference sequence). V lost 2 bases and J 7 bases, leaving 9 bases between the germline ends. The CDR3 bases are TGTGCCAGCAGTTTAGACATGTGGAATGAGCAGTTCTTC. It codes for CASSLDMWNEQFF.

About this clone: The junction departs from the called germline gene at one end, perhaps through a read error. The chain uses TRBV2 and TRBJ2-5, with D maybe TRBD1 (5 bases). Looked up from germline, CDR1 is SNHLY and CDR2 is FYNNEI. The CDR3 runs to 15 residues. The CDR3 sequence: CASSEIRGTRETQYF. Here the CDR3 DNA reads TGCGCCAGCAGTGAAATTAGGGGAACAAGGGAGACCCAGTACTTC.

The chain links TRBV20-1 to TRBJ2-3; 7 bases are shared with TRBD1. The CDR3 spans 9 residues. Germline assignment: CDR1 DFQATT and CDR2 SNEGSKA (reference sequence). The CDR3 here is CATGKGQYF. The CDR3 DNA follows: TGCGCGACAGGGAAGGGGCAGTATTTT.

This clone was observed a few times. This chain joins TRBV7-9 and TRBJ1-2; 7 nucleotides match TRBD1. There are 13 residues in the CDR3. The germline V gene encodes CDR1 SEHNR and CDR2 FQNEAQ (reference sequence). V trimming: 0 bases; J trimming: 6 bases; junction bases outside the gene matches: 1. The CDR3 sequence is CASSLAGGDGYTF. The DNA of the CDR3 is TGTGCCAGCAGCTTAGCAGGGGGCGATGGCTACACCTTC.

The chain joins TRBV27 to TRBJ1-2; TRBD1 is a possible D gene (5 bases). The V gene's germline CDR1 is MNHEY and CDR2 SMNVEV (reference sequence). The V and J ends lost 2 bases and 8 bases respectively, with 12 bases between them. The CDR3 totals 13 residues. CDR3 loop: CASSLVAGRGYTF. The CDR3 nucleotides read TGTGCCAGCAGTTTAGTGGCAGGGAGAGGCTACACCTTC.

This clone was counted a single time. This chain uses TRBV28 with TRBJ1-2, with a weak D call TRBD1 (6 bases). The germline V gene encodes CDR1 MDHEN and CDR2 SYDVKM. CDR3 length equals 14 residues. Trimming removed 10 bases from V and 4 bases from J, with 19 bases in between. CDR3 sequence (DNA): TGTGCCACCACCCTCACGGGGGGCGGCTATGGCTACACCTTC. Residues: CATTLTGGGYGYTF.

J is TRBJ1-4 and V is TRBV15; no definite D call. Germline V CDR1 and CDR2: LNHNV, YYDKDF (reference sequence). The V gene lost 1 base and the J gene lost 0 bases, with 9 bases spanning the gap. There are 16 residues in the CDR3. In DNA, the CDR3 is TGTGCCACCAGCAGAGTCAGGCTCACAACTAATGAAAAACTGTTTTTT. Translated: CATSRVRLTTNEKLFF.

The genes are TRBV5-1 and TRBJ1-1; no definite D call. The ends were cut back, 4 bases at V and 2 bases at J, with 15 bases in the middle. The CDR3 loop spans 15 amino acids. Germline CDR1 SGHRS, CDR2 YFSETQ. CDR3 residues: CASSPDGRGNTEAFF. The CDR3 DNA reads TGCGCCAGCAGCCCTGACGGACGGGGAAACACTGAAGCTTTCTTT.

The count of this clone is one. This rearrangement joins TRBV6-6 to TRBJ1-1, with TRBD1 identical over 7 bases. Trimming at V came to 5 bases and at J to 5 bases, leaving 11 bases not matched to a gene. CDR3 length equals 15 residues. Germline CDR1 and CDR2: MNHNY and SVGAGI (reference sequence). The CDR3 protein is CASSETGLVGTEAFF. The CDR3 DNA is TGTGCCAGCAGTGAGACAGGGCTGGTGGGGACTGAAGCTTTCTTT.

This chain links TRBV6-1 with TRBJ1-4; no clear D gene. This CDR3 spans 10 amino acids. Germline lookup yields CDR1 MNHNS and CDR2 SASEGT. The V gene lost 11 bases and the J gene lost 10 bases, with 11 bases spanning the gap. In DNA form, the CDR3 reads TGTGCCGGCTGCCGGGGAAAACTGTTTTTT. The encoded protein is CAGCRGKLFF.

The rearrangement joins TRBV27 to TRBJ2-3, with TRBD1 matching over 7 bases. The CDR3 extends over 14 amino acids. The V gene's germline CDR1 is MNHEY and CDR2 SMNVEV (reference sequence). V was pared by 5 bases and J by 5 bases, with 7 bases of the junction left unmatched. Here the CDR3 DNA reads TGTGCCAGCAGTCGTGACAGGGCCGGAGATACGCAGTATTTT. It yields the protein CASSRDRAGDTQYF.

This clone has just one count. The V and J genes are TRBV28 and TRBJ2-7; TRBD2 might be the D (6 bases). The CDR3 has 12 amino acids. CDR1 is MDHEN, CDR2 SYDVKM, per germline. V lost 6 bases and J lost 7, with 13 bases in between. The CDR3 DNA follows: TGTGCCAGCAGCTACATTGGGGGGGAGCAGTACGTC. Translated: CASSYIGGEQYV.

The chain has TRBV6-6 and TRBJ2-7; D not certain. The CDR3 sequence is 12 residues long. The germline V gene has CDR1 MNHNY and CDR2 SVGAGI (reference sequence). Deletions cut 5 bases from V and 7 bases from J, with 12 bases between. The CDR3 here is CASSTPAGEQYF. The CDR3, as DNA: TGTGCCAGCAGTACCCCAGCCGGGGAGCAGTACTTC.

The chain is built from TRBV5-1 and TRBJ2-5, with TRBD1 as a possible D gene (6 bases). The DNA end is a closer match to TRBJ2-7, so the J assignment may be wrong. Germline CDR1 is SGHRS and CDR2 is YFSETQ. The CDR3 covers 15 residues. This CDR3 is CASSWDTVRSYEQYF. In DNA, the CDR3 is TGCGCCAGCAGCTGGGACACGGTCCGCTCCTACGAGCAGTACTTC.

The J gene is TRBJ2-5, the V gene TRBV7-9, with 8 bases lining up with TRBD1. The CDR3 has 15 residues. Losses at the gene ends were 0 bases for V and 5 bases for J; bases not matched to a gene: 5. Per germline, CDR1 SEHNR and CDR2 FQNEAQ (reference sequence). In DNA, the CDR3 is TGTGCCAGCAGCTTAGCGCAGGGGGCTTTTGAGACCCAGTACTTC. Translated, it gives CASSLAQGAFETQYF.

V is TRBV5-1 and J is TRBJ2-3; the match to TRBD1 covers 9 bases. V lost 4 bases to trimming and J lost 6 bases; unmatched junction nucleotides: 3. CDR3 size: 13 residues. Germline values: CDR1 SGHRS, CDR2 YFSETQ. The chain's CDR3 is CASSVDRGDTQYF. The CDR3 coding sequence is TGCGCCAGCAGCGTAGACAGGGGGGATACGCAGTATTTT.

This sequence joins TRBV19 and TRBJ2-1; D is perhaps TRBD1 (6 bases). Germline values: CDR1 LNHDA, CDR2 SQIVND (reference sequence). CDR3 length: 11 residues. V lost 10 bases and J 4 bases, leaving 8 bases between the germline ends. CDR3 amino acids: CAIQGYNEQFF. In DNA form, the CDR3 reads TGTGCCATCCAGGGGTACAATGAGCAGTTCTTC.